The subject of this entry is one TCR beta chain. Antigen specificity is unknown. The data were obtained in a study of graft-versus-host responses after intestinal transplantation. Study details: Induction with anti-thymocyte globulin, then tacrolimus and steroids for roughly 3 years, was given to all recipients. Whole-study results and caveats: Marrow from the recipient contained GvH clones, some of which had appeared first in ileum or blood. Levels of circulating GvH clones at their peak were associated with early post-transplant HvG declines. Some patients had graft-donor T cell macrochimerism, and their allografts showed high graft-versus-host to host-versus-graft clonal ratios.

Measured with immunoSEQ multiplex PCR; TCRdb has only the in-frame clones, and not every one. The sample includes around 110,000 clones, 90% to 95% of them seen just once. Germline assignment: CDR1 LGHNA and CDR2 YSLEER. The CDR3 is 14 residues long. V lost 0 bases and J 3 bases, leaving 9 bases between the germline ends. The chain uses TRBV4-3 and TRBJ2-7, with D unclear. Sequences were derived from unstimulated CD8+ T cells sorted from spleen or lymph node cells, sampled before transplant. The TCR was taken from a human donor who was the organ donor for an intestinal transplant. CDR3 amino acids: CASSQDRLGYEQYF. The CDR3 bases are TGCGCCAGCAGCCAAGATCGTCTCGGCTACGAGCAGTACTTC.